This T cell receptor beta chain comes out of a study of early T cells in non-severe SARS-CoV-2 infection. The germline V and J ends were trimmed by 3 bases and 0 bases, with 6 bases remaining between them. Germline-derived CDR1 and CDR2 are SGHTA and FQGNSA. This CDR3 is 15 amino acids long. In TCRdb, the 5' RACE reads were re-called with MiXCR into one record per CDR3 protein. The data show 71,000 or so distinct CDR3 sequences, approximately 15% seen once. Sequencing was carried out using whole blood. The chain is built from TRBV7-2 and TRBJ1-6, with no clear D. This TCR was recovered from an adult who was a healthcare worker with PCR-confirmed SARS-CoV-2 infection or an uninfected control (not recorded which). CDR3 sequence: CASSFGSSYNSPLHF. In nucleotides, the CDR3 is TGTGCCAGCAGCTTCGGGAGCTCCTATAATTCACCCCTCCACTTT.